The 11 T cell receptor beta chains below were found in one sample sequenced in a study of T cell repertoires in cytomegalovirus infection. TCRdb independently ran MiXCR on the reads; one entry per CDR3 protein. This sample has 400,000 to 550,000 distinct CDR3 sequences, with about 11% found just once. Sequenced material: PBMCs. The receptors come from a human donor in good health (CMV status not recorded). Some clones in this sample may be carry-over from other donors' samples.

The chain recombines TRBV5-5 with TRBJ2-1; TRBD1 is a possible D gene (5 bases). The ends were cut back, 4 bases at V and 7 bases at J, with 15 bases in the middle. Per germline, CDR1 SGHKS and CDR2 YYEKEE (reference sequence). The CDR3 has 14 amino acids. The CDR3 protein is CASSPRWGLNEQFF. The CDR3 bases are TGTGCCAGCAGCCCCCGGTGGGGCCTAAATGAGCAGTTCTTC.

This clonotype showed up many times. CDR3 in amino acids: CASSYRRGGQETQYF. The CDR3 DNA reads TGTGCCAGCAGTTATCGTCGGGGGGGGCAAGAGACCCAGTACTTC. The V call is TRBV12-3 or TRBV12-4, the J call TRBJ2-5; 8 positions agree with TRBD2. J lost 2 bases, V lost 4 bases, and 6 bases had no gene match. The CDR3 loop spans 15 amino acids.

The CDR3 reads CATSRPLGANVLTF. CDR3 nucleotide sequence: TGTGCCACCAGCAGACCCCTAGGGGCCAACGTCCTGACTTTC. This chain uses TRBV15 with TRBJ2-6; no clear D gene. Germline CDR1 LNHNV, CDR2 YYDKDF (reference sequence). The CDR3 has 14 amino acids. Trimming stripped 2 bases from V and 4 bases from J, with 6 bases between. Filled out from reference TRBV15 and TRBJ2-6, the complete variable domain reads DAMVIQNPRYQVTQFGKPVTLSCSQTLNHNVMYWYQQKSSQAPKLLFHYYDKDFNNEADTPDNFQSRRPNTSFCFLDIRSPGLGDTAMYLCATSRPLGANVLTFGAGSRLTVL.

The V gene is TRBV12-3 or TRBV12-4, the J gene TRBJ2-1; TRBD1 is a possible D gene (6 bases). With 5 bases removed from V and 2 bases from J, the gap between germline ends came to 10 bases. CDR3 length: 14 residues. The chain's CDR3 is CASSPRGTYNEQFF. In DNA, the CDR3 is TGTGCCAGCAGTCCAAGGGGGACCTACAATGAGCAGTTCTTC.

In its sample, this clonotype was seen many times. The chain links TRBV3-1 to TRBJ2-2; D is undetermined. CDR3 length: 14 amino acids. Trimming pared 3 bases from V and 6 bases from J, leaving 11 bases between. From germline, CDR1 is LGHDT and CDR2 YNNKEL (reference sequence). The CDR3 region has the DNA TGTGCCAGCAGCCACCCAGGACCCCCCGGGGAGCTGTTTTTT. Its protein is CASSHPGPPGELFF.

J is TRBJ2-7 and V is TRBV3-1; no firm D call. The V gene lost 1 base and the J gene lost 2 bases, with 6 bases spanning the gap. The germline CDR1 and CDR2 sequences are LGHDT and YNNKEL (reference sequence). There are 13 residues in the CDR3. DNA of the CDR3: TGTGCCAGCAGCCAAGGGACCCCCTACGAGCAGTACTTC. This codes for CASSQGTPYEQYF.

In this sample, this clonotype turned up a few times. The chain recombines TRBV29-1 with TRBJ2-1; no clear D gene. The ends were cut back, 3 bases at V and 8 bases at J, with 11 bases in the middle. The CDR3 has 12 residues. The V gene's germline CDR1 is SQVTM and CDR2 ANQGSEA. The CDR3 reads CSVESSTDEQFF. The CDR3 DNA reads TGCAGCGTTGAGAGTTCCACGGATGAGCAGTTCTTC.

This clonotype was seen just once. The gene calls are TRBV2 and TRBJ2-2, with a weak D call TRBD1 (6 bases). Trimming took 6 bases from V and 4 from J, leaving 9 bases between them. The germline gives CDR1 SNHLY, CDR2 FYNNEI. This CDR3 is built from 13 residues. The CDR3 DNA sequence: TGTGCCAGCAGAGTACAGGGCACCGGGGAGCTGTTTTTT. Its translation: CASRVQGTGELFF.

Many counts were recorded for this clonotype. CDR3 residues: CASSPRLAGDNEQFF. Written as DNA, the CDR3 is TGTGCCAGCAGCCCCCGGCTAGCGGGAGACAATGAGCAGTTCTTC. The chain combines TRBV7-8 with TRBJ2-1; the match to TRBD2 covers 10 bases. The length of the CDR3 is 15 residues. V gave up 5 bases and J gave up 5 bases; unmatched junction bases: 6. Germline CDR1 SGHVS, CDR2 FQNEAQ.

This clonotype appeared a single time. The chain carries TRBV14 and TRBJ1-2, with D uncertain. CDR3 size: 16 residues. Germline values: CDR1 SGHDN, CDR2 FVKESK. V shed 0 bases and J shed 7 bases, with 18 bases lying between them. CDR3 in amino acids: CASSQDLSGPRSGYTF. CDR3 coding DNA: TGTGCCAGCAGCCAAGATCTGTCAGGTCCTCGTTCTGGCTACACCTTC. The full variable domain, with the rest looked up from reference TRBV14 and TRBJ1-2, is EAGVTQFPSHSVIEKGQTVTLRCDPISGHDNLYWYRRVMGKEIKFLLHFVKESKQDESGMPNNRFLAERTGGTYSTLKVQPAELEDSGVYFCASSQDLSGPRSGYTFGSGTRLTVV.

This clonotype was detected many times. Compared with germline, one end of the junction differs, possibly owing to a read error. The chain carries TRBV7-2 and TRBJ2-7, with TRBD2 matching over 7 bases. This CDR3 contains 13 residues. CDR1 is SGHTA, CDR2 FQGNSA, per germline. The CDR3, as DNA: TGTGCCAGCAGCTTAGGCATTTCGGGGGGTCTGAACTTC. Protein product: CASSLGISGGLNF.